This T cell receptor beta chain was found in a study of shared clonotypes between healthy human individuals. The protocol was immunoSEQ multiplex PCR, while the TCRdb copy is restricted to in-frame clones and leaves out a portion. The data hold about 2.3 million clones, with around 93% observed a single time. The CDR3 is 14 residues long. Per germline, CDR1 SEHNR and CDR2 FQNEAQ (reference sequence). Unmatched junction bases numbered 7, after V lost 8 bases and J lost 4 bases. The TCR comes from a man between 18 and 29 years old in good health. Some clones in this sample may be carry-over from other donors' samples. Sample: naive CD4+ T cells from PBMCs. Specified subset: CD45RA+ positively selected. This chain joins TRBV7-9 and TRBJ2-1, with 8 bases fitting TRBD1. The CDR3, as DNA: TGTGCCAGCGTCCCTGGACAGGGTTACAATGAGCAGTTCTTC. Protein product: CASVPGQGYNEQFF. Full variable domain (missing parts from reference TRBV7-9 and TRBJ2-1): DTGVSQNPRHKITKRGQNVTFRCDPISEHNRLYWYRQTLGQGPEFLTYFQNEAQLEKSRLLSDRFSAERPKGSFSTLEIQRTEQGDSAMYLCASVPGQGYNEQFFGPGTRLTVL.